This T cell receptor (beta chain) originates from a study of memory CD4+ T cells and cytomegalovirus serostatus. Study-level background: Healthy Belgian adult donors included fewer than 10 CMV-positive and 24 CMV-negative people. Study-wide points: Suggested: most of the CMV-linked TCR signature lies in CD4+ memory cells. Median bootstrapped AUC for CMV status was just over 0.94 originally, about 0.9 US-trained.

The sort gate was single viable CD3+CD4+CD8-CD45RO+ cells for memory CD4+ T cells. TCRdb's copy holds only in-frame clones and misses some; the assay was immunoSEQ multiplex PCR. This sample yields 60,000 or so clones, of which under 90% are seen a single time; under 0.5% belongs to the top ten. Comments on this clone: Antigen unknown.

CDR1 is SGHTA and CDR2 is FQGNSA in the germline V gene. This CDR3 spans 14 amino acids. V was shortened by 1 base and J by 0 bases, with 7 bases between the two germline ends. This chain uses TRBV7-2 with TRBJ2-7; no firm D call. The TCR originated in an adult in good health and CMV-seronegative. Some clones in this sample may be carry-over from other donors' samples. Sequencing was carried out using memory CD4+ T cells from blood. CDR3 nucleotides: TGTGCCAGCAGCTTAGTTCATAGCTCCTACGAGCAGTACTTC. This codes for CASSLVHSSYEQYF.